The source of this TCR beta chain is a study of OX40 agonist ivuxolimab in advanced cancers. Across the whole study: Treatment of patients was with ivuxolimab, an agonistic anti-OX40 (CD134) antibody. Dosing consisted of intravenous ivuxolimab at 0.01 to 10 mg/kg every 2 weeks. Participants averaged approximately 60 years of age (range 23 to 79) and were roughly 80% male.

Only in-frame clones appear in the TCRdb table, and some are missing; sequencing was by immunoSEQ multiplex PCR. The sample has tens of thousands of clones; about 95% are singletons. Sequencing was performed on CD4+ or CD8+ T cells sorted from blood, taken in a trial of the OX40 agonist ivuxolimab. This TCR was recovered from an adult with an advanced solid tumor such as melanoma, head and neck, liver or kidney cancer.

CDR3 sequence reads: CASSYGQTNSPLHF. The CDR3 nucleotides read TGTGCCAGCAGTTACGGGCAGACTAATTCACCCCTCCACTTT. This rearrangement joins TRBV6-5 to TRBJ1-6; D gene unclear. Per the germline V gene, CDR1 is MNHEY and CDR2 is SVGAGI. The V end was cut by 2 bases, the J end by 6 bases, with 8 bases between. The CDR3 is made up of 14 amino acids.